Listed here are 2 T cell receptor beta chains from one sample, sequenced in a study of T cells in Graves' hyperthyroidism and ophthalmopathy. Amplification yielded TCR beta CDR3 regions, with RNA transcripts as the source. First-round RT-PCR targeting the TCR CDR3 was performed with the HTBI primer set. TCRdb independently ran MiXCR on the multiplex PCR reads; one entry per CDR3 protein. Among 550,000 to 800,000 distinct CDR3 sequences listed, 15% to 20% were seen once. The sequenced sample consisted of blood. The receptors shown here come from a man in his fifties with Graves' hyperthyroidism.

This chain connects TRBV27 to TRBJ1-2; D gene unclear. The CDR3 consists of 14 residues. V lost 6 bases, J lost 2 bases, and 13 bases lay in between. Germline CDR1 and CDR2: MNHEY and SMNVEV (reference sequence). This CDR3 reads CASRNLAGNYGYTF. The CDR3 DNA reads TGTGCCAGCAGGAACCTCGCCGGCAACTATGGCTACACCTTC.

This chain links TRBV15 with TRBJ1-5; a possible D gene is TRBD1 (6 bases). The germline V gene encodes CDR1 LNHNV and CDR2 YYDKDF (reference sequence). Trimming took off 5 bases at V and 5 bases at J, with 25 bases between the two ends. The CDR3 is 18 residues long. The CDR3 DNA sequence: TGTGCCACCAGCCACCGGGACACATTTTTAAATCTCCATCAGCCCCAGCATTTT. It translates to CATSHRDTFLNLHQPQHF.